Here is one T cell receptor beta chain with its context. The antigen is unknown. The protocol was immunoSEQ multiplex PCR, while the TCRdb copy is restricted to in-frame clones and leaves out a portion. The table lists 15,000 to 20,000 clones, about two thirds of them singletons. These data come from a study of Tregs in tolerant kidney transplant recipients. About the research overall: Sorting of CD4+CD25+CD127- cells followed 3-day belatacept mixed lymphocyte reactions, sometimes with roughly 5-day graft donor restimulation.

CDR3 length: 18 residues. Trimming at V came to 2 bases and at J to 3 bases, leaving 12 bases not matched to a gene. CDR1 and CDR2 from the germline V gene are KGHSH and LQKENI. Points from the study as a whole: Activated donor B cell expansion appeared to reveal the most relevant donor-specific TCRbeta repertoire. The small number of patients limits these findings pending further validation.

This chain links TRBV18 with TRBJ1-2, with 10 nucleotides matching TRBD1. The origin of this receptor is a human donor in good health. The sequenced sample was Tregs from blood cultured with allogeneic cells. CDR3 protein: CASSPRGQGTIFDYGYTF. The CDR3 region has the DNA TGTGCCAGCTCACCAAGGGGACAGGGGACGATTTTTGACTATGGCTACACCTTC.